The 5 T cell receptor beta chains below were found in one sample sequenced in a study of vaccination and CD4 T cells after COVID-19. Which antigens these TCRs recognize remains unknown. Researchers used the Oncomine TCR Beta short-read assay to sequence DNA from cultured CD4+ T cells. TCRdb re-analysed the PCR reads in MiXCR, keeping a single row per CDR3 protein. The repertoire includes 12,000 or so distinct CDR3 sequences, about 45% of them detected once, and 21% sits in the top ten. Treatment reported: approximately 10-day PBMC culture with coronavirus spike peptide pools or control peptides (ViraFEST assay). Material: CD4+ T cells from blood, cultured in vitro. The receptors were gathered from a human donor who had recovered from COVID-19.

This chain connects TRBV7-2 to TRBJ2-5; D possibly corresponds to TRBD2 (6 bases). This CDR3 is 15 amino acids long. Germline CDR1 is SGHTA and CDR2 is FQGNSA. V shed 4 bases and J shed 4 bases, with 16 bases lying between them. The DNA for the CDR3 is TGTGCCAGCAGCTCTCGGCGACTAGAGATAGAGACCCAGTACTTC. Its translation is CASSSRRLEIETQYF.

The table lists this clonotype with a few counts. The rearrangement joins TRBV6-1 to TRBJ2-2; TRBD2 aligns across 7 bases. The ends lost 6 bases at V and 4 bases at J; junction bases unmatched: 8. The CDR3 extends over 15 amino acids. Germline CDR1 is MNHNS and CDR2 is SASEGT. CDR3 protein: CASSILAPGTGELFF. As DNA, the CDR3 is TGTGCCAGCAGCATACTAGCGCCGGGCACCGGGGAGCTGTTTTTT.

The chain joins TRBV7-9 to TRBJ2-1; 8 nucleotides align to TRBD2. This CDR3 is 15 amino acids long. V was clipped by 5 bases and J by 6 bases; unmatched bases: 9. Germline V gives CDR1 SEHNR, CDR2 FQNEAQ (reference sequence). CDR3: CASSPGTRRSNEQFF. The CDR3 region has the DNA TGTGCCAGCAGCCCCGGGACTAGGCGATCCAATGAGCAGTTCTTC.

J is TRBJ1-6 and V is TRBV2, with D unresolved. The CDR3 is 16 amino acids. Germline V gene lookup returns CDR1 SNHLY and CDR2 FYNNEI. The V and J ends lost 3 bases and 4 bases respectively, with 13 bases between them. Here the CDR3 DNA reads TGTGCCAGCAGTGAGGGTTGGAGGGTTTATAATTCACCCCTCCACTTT. Its translation: CASSEGWRVYNSPLHF. Drawing the rest from reference TRBV2 and TRBJ1-6, the complete variable domain is EPEVTQTPSHQVTQMGQEVILRCVPISNHLYFYWYRQILGQKVEFLVSFYNNEISEKSEIFDDQFSVERPDGSNFTLKIRSTKLEDSAMYFCASSEGWRVYNSPLHFGNGTRLTVT.

This clonotype was observed a handful of times. Written as DNA, the CDR3 is TGCAGTGTCACAACCTGGGTCAGTCGAAACACTGAAGCTTTCTTT. Protein product: CSVTTWVSRNTEAFF. This chain links TRBV20-1 with TRBJ1-1; D unresolved. The V end was cut by 7 bases, the J end by 2 bases, with 20 bases between. CDR3 length equals 15 residues. Germline V gene sequence: CDR1 DFQATT, CDR2 SNEGSKA (reference sequence).